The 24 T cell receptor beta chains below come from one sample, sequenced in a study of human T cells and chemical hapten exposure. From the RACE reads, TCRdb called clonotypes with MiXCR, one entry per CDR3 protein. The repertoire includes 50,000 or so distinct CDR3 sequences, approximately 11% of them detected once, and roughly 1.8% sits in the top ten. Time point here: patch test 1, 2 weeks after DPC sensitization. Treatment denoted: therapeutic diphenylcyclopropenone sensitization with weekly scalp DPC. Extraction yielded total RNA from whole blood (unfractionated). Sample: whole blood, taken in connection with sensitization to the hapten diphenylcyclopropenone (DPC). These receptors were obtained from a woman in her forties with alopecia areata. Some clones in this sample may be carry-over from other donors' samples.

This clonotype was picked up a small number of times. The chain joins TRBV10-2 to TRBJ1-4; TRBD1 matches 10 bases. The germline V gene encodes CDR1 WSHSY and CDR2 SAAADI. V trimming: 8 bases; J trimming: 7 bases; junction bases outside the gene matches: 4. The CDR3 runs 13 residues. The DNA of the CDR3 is TGCGCCAGCCGGGACAGGGGTACTGAAAAACTGTTTTTT. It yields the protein CASRDRGTEKLFF.

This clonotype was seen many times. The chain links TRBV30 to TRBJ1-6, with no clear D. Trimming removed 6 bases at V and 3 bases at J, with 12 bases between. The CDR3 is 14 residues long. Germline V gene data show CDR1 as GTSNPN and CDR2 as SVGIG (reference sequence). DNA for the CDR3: TGTGCCTGCCCCTCCGGAGGCTATAATTCACCCCTCCACTTT. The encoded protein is CACPSGGYNSPLHF.

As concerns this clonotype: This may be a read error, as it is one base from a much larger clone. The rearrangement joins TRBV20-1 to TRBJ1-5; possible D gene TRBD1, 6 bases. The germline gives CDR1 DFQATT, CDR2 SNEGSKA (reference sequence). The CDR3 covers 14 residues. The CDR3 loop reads CSAMRGISNQPRHF. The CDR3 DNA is TGCAGTGCCATGAGGGGGATTAGCAATCAGCCCCGGCATTTT.

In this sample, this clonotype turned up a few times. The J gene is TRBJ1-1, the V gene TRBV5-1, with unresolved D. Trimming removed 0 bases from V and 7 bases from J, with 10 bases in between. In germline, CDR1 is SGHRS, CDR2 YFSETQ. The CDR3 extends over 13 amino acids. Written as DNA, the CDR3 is TGCGCCAGCAGCTTGGCCGGGCTCGGTGAAGCTTTCTTT. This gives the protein CASSLAGLGEAFF.

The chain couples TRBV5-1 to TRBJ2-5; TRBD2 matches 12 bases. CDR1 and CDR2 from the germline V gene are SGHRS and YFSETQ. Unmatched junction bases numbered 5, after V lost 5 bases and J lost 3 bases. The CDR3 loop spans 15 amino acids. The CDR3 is CASSPGLAGKETQYF. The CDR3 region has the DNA TGCGCCAGCAGTCCCGGACTAGCGGGAAAAGAGACCCAGTACTTC.

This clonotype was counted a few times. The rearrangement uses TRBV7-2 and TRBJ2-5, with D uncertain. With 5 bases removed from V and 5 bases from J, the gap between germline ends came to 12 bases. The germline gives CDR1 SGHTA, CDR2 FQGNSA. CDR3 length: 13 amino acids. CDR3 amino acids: CASSRGARETQYF. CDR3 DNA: TGTGCCAGCAGCCGAGGAGCGCGGGAGACCCAGTACTTC.

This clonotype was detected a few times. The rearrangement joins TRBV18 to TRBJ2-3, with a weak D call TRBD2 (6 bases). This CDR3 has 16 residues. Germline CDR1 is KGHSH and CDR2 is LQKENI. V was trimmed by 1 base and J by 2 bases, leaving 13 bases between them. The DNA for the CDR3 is TGTGCCAGCTCACCACGACTAGGCGTCCACACAGATACGCAGTATTTT. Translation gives CASSPRLGVHTDTQYF.

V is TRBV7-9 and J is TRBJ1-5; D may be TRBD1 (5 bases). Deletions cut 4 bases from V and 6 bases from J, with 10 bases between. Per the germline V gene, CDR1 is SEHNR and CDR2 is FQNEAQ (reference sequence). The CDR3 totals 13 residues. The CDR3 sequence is CASSSDRFQPQHF. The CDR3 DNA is TGTGCCAGCAGCTCCGACAGATTTCAGCCCCAGCATTTT.

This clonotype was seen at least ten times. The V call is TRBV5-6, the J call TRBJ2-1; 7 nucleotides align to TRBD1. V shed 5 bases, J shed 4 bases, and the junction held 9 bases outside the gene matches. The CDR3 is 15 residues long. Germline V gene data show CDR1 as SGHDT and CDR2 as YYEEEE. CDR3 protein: CASSLGQAFYNEQFF. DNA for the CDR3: TGTGCCAGCAGTTTAGGACAGGCCTTTTACAATGAGCAGTTCTTC.

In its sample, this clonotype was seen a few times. CDR3 in DNA: TGTGCCAGTATCGGGGGTTACGAGCAGTACTTC. It yields the protein CASIGGYEQYF. The chain couples TRBV7-9 to TRBJ2-7, with D possibly TRBD2 on 6 matching bases. Germline V gene data show CDR1 as SEHNR and CDR2 as FQNEAQ (reference sequence). This CDR3 comprises 11 residues. V was pared by 9 bases and J by 4 bases, with 10 bases between.

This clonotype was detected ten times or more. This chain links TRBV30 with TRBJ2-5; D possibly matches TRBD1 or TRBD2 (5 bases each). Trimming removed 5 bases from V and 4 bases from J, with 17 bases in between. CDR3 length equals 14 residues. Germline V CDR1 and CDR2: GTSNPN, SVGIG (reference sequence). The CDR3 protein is CAWYRDARGETQYF. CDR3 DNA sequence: TGTGCCTGGTACCGGGACGCCCGAGGAGAGACCCAGTACTTC.

CDR3 sequence reads: CASAGLLAETQYF. The CDR3 DNA follows: TGTGCCAGCGCGGGACTCCTAGCGGAGACCCAGTACTTC. The J gene is TRBJ2-5, the V gene TRBV7-2; D may be TRBD2 (6 bases). Deletions cut 8 bases from V and 5 bases from J, with 15 bases between. CDR1 is SGHTA and CDR2 is FQGNSA in the germline V gene. The CDR3 loop spans 13 amino acids.

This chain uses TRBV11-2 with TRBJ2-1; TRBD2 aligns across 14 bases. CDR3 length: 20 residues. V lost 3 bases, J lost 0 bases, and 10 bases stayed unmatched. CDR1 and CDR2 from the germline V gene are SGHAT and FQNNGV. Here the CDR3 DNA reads TGTGCCAGCAGCTTGCCGGGACTAGCGGGGGCCACGATCTCCTACAATGAGCAGTTCTTC. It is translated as CASSLPGLAGATISYNEQFF.

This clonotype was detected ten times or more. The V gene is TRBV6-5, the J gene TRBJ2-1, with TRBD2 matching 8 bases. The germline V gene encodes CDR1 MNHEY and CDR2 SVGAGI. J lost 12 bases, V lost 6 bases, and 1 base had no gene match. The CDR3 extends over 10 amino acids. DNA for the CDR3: TGTGCCAGCAGGGGGACTAGGCAGTTCTTC. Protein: CASRGTRQFF.

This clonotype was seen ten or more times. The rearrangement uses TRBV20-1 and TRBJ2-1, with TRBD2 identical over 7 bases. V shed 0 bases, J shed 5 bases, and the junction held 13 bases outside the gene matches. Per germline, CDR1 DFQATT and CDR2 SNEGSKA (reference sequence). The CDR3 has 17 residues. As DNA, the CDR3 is TGCAGTGCTAGAGATCGGGACGGAGCGGGACCCGACAATGAGCAGTTCTTC. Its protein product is CSARDRDGAGPDNEQFF.

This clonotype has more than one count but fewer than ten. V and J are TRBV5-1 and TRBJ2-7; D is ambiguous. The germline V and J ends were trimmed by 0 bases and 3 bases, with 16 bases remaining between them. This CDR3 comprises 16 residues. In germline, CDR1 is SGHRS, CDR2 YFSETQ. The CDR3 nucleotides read TGCGCCAGCAGCTTGGCCGGGCAGGCGCAATACTACGAGCAGTACTTC. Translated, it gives CASSLAGQAQYYEQYF.

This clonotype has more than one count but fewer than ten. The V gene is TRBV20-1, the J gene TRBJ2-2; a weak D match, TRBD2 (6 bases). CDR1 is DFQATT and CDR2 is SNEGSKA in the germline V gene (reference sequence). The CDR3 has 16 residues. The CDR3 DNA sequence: TGCAGCTTCCTCGCGCCGGGTCTAGCGCACACCGGGGAGCTGTTTTTT. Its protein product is CSFLAPGLAHTGELFF.

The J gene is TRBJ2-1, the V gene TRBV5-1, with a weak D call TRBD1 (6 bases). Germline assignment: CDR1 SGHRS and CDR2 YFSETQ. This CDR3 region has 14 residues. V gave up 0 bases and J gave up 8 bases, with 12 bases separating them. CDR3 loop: CASSLGQEFDEQFF. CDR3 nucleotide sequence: TGCGCCAGCAGCTTGGGACAGGAGTTCGATGAGCAGTTCTTC. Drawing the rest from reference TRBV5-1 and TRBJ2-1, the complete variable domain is KAGVTQTPRYLIKTRGQQVTLSCSPISGHRSVSWYQQTPGQGLQFLFEYFSETQRNKGNFPGRFSGRQFSNSRSEMNVSTLELGDSALYLCASSLGQEFDEQFFGPGTRLTVL.

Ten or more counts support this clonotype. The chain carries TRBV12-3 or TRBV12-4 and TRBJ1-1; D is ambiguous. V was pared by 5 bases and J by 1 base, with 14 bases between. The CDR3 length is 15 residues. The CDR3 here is CASSRRRQANTEAFF. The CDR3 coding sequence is TGTGCCAGCAGTCGACGACGGCAGGCGAACACTGAAGCTTTCTTT.

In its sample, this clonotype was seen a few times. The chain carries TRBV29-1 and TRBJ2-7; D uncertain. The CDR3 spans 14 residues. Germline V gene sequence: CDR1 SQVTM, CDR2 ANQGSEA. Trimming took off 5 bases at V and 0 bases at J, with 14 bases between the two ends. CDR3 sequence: CSVRSPADSYEQYF. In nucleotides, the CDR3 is TGCAGCGTTAGGTCCCCCGCAGACTCCTACGAGCAGTACTTC.

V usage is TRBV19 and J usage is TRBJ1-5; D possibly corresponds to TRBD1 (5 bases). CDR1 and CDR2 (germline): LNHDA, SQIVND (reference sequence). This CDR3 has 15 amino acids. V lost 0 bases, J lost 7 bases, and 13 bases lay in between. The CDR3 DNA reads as TGTGCCAGTAGTATAGAGGGGCAGGTCAGGCAGCCCCAGCATTTT. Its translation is CASSIEGQVRQPQHF.

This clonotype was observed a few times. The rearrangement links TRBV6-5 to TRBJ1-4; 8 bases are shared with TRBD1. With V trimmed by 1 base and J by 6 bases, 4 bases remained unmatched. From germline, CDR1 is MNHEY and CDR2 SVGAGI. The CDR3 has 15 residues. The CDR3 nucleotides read TGTGCCAGCAGTTACTTGGACAGGGACGATGAAAAACTGTTTTTT. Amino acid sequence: CASSYLDRDDEKLFF.

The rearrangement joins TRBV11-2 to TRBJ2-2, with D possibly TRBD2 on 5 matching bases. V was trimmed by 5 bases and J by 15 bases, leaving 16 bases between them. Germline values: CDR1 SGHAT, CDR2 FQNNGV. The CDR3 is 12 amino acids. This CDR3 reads CASSATRSKLFF. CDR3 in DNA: TGTGCCAGCAGCGCCACTAGGTCAAAGTTGTTTTTT.

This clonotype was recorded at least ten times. Written as DNA, the CDR3 is TGCGCCAGCAGTGAGTCAAGAGACTTCAACTATGGCTACACCTTC. Its protein product is CASSESRDFNYGYTF. V usage is TRBV10-1 and J usage is TRBJ1-2; no reliable D call. The CDR3 is 15 amino acids. The germline V and J ends were trimmed by 0 bases and 2 bases, with 10 bases remaining between them. Germline CDR1 is WNHNN and CDR2 is SYGVQD (reference sequence).